One T cell receptor (beta chain) is described in this entry. Its antigen remains unknown. An end of the junction differs from the germline gene, which may be a read error. These data originate in a study of beta chain features in type 1 diabetes. The CDR3 is 14 residues long. From germline, CDR1 is MNHNY and CDR2 SVGAGI (reference sequence). Study observations and caveats: A pattern of fewer insertions and more deletions at VDJ junctions was seen in type 1 diabetes patients. In comparison with healthy donors, patients had naive, central memory and Treg TCRB repertoires that appeared more similar. Patients with Type 1 diabetes showed moderately but significantly shorter TCRB CDR3s in all four CD4+ subsets.

The entirety of the isolated RNA underwent reverse transcription, so expressed TCRB transcripts were sequenced. For naive, central memory and regulatory T cell samples, reads averaged around 3.8 million. Clones were sequenced by immunoSEQ multiplex PCR, and TCRdb holds only the in-frame ones, with some missing. The data show 120,000 to 150,000 clones, approximately 52% seen once. The sequenced material came from Tregs from blood. The genes are TRBV6-6 and TRBJ1-4; 7 nucleotides agree with TRBD1. The TCR originated in a man aged 18 to 29 in good health. The CDR3 bases are TGTTCCAGCAGTCCCAGACAGGGTAGCGAAAAACTGTTTTTT. Its protein product is CSSSPRQGSEKLFF.